This T cell receptor (beta chain) was sequenced during a study of CD8 T cells in ankylosing spondylitis. Study results and limitations: Disease-linked clones were CD8+ and relatively rare in peripheral blood.

This clonotype came up many times. The target antigen is unknown. TCRdb used MiXCR to reprocess the 5' RACE reads, holding one entry per CDR3 protein. The table has some 130,000 distinct CDR3 sequences, approximately 7.4% seen once; the top ten hold 9.5% to 15%. The germline V gene encodes CDR1 DFQATT and CDR2 SNEGSKA (reference sequence). The CDR3 is 16 residues long. V dropped 6 bases and J dropped 2; count of bases not matched to a gene: 12. Sequencing used blood, either unsorted or a sorted T cell fraction (not recorded which). This TCR derives from a female donor with ankylosing spondylitis or in good health (not recorded which). V is TRBV20-1 and J is TRBJ2-1; 8 bases match TRBD2. DNA of the CDR3: TGCAGTGCCCTAGAAGGAAATAGCGGGACCTACAATGAGCAGTTCTTC. This translates into CSALEGNSGTYNEQFF.